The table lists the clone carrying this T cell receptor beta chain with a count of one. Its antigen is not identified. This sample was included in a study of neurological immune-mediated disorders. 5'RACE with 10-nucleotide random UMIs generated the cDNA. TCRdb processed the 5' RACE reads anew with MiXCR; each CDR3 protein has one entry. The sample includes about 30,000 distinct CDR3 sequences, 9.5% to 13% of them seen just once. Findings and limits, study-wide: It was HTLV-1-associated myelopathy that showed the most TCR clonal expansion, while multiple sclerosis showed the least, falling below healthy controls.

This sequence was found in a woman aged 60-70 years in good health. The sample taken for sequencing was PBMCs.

In DNA form, the CDR3 reads TGTGCCAGTATGAAAAGACAGGAGGGAACTGAAGCTTTCTTT. It codes for CASMKRQEGTEAFF. V and J are TRBV6-5 and TRBJ1-1; D might be TRBD1 (6 bases). Germline loops: CDR1 MNHEY, CDR2 SVGAGI. V was cut by 9 bases and J by 5 bases, with 19 bases left in between. This CDR3 has 14 residues.